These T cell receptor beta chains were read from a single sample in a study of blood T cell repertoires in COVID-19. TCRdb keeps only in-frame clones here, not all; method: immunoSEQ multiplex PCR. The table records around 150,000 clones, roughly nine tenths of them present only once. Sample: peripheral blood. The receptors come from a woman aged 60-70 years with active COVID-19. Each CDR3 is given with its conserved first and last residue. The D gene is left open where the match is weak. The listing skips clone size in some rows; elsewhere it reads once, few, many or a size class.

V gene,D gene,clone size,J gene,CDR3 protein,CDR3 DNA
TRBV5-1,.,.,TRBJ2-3,CASSSYGGGADTQYF,TGCGCCAGCAGCTCCTATGGAGGTGGTGCGGATACGCAGTATTTT
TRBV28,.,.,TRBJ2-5,CASRFSPFGREETQYF,TGTGCCAGCAGATTTTCCCCCTTTGGTAGAGAAGAGACCCAGTACTTC
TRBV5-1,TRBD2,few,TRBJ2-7,CASSPGGLAGPFDEQYF,TGCGCCAGCTCCCCGGGGGGGCTAGCGGGACCCTTCGACGAGCAGTACTTC
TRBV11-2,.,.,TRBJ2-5,CASSRGTEQETQYF,TGTGCCAGCAGCCGCGGGACAGAACAAGAGACCCAGTACTTC
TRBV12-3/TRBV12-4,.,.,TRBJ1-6,CASRSSGSSPLHF,TGTGCCAGCAGGTCATCAGGGTCTTCACCCCTCCACTTT
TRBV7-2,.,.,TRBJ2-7,CASSLAEIGEQYF,TGTGCCAGCAGCTTAGCGGAGATAGGCGAGCAGTACTTC
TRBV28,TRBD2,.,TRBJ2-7,CASSSMTSGYYEQYF,TGTGCCAGCAGTTCCATGACTAGCGGGTACTACGAGCAGTACTTC
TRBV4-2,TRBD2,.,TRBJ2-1,CASSHQSGRHDNEQFF,TGTGCCAGCAGCCACCAGAGCGGGAGGCACGACAATGAGCAGTTCTTC
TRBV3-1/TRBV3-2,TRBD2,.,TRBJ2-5,CASSSGTIETQYF,TGTGCCAGCAGCTCCGGGACTATAGAGACCCAGTACTTC
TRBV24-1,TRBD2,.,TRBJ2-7,CATSAKTSGRTSYEQYF,TGTGCCACCAGTGCCAAGACTAGCGGGAGAACATCCTACGAGCAGTACTTC
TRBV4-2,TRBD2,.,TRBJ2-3,CASSQESASGITDTQYF,TGTGCCAGCAGCCAAGAATCTGCTAGCGGGATCACAGATACGCAGTATTTT
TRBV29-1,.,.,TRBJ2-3,CSVVSGWGSTDTQYF,TGCAGCGTTGTCTCAGGGTGGGGTAGCACAGATACGCAGTATTTT
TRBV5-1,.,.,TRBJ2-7,CASSLAIQGPYEQYF,TGCGCCAGCAGCTTGGCTATCCAGGGCCCCTACGAGCAGTACTTC
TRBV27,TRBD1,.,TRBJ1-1,CASSLSGQALMNTEAFF,TGTGCCAGCAGTCTGTCGGGACAGGCCCTTATGAACACTGAAGCTTTCTTT
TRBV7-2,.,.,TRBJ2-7,CASTSRGVSEQYF,TGTGCCAGCACCTCTCGGGGTGTCTCCGAGCAGTACTTC
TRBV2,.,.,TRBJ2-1,CASNSGRYNEQFF,TGTGCCAGCAATAGCGGCCGTTACAATGAGCAGTTCTTC